This entry is about one T cell receptor (beta chain). Assay: immunoSEQ multiplex PCR; the TCRdb copy retains only in-frame clones and omits some. In the table there are 75,000 to 90,000 clones, more than 75% of which are singletons. This specimen comes from a study of blood T cell repertoires in COVID-19. Study-level background: Acute-phase and convalescent COVID-19 samples originated in the United States, Italy and Spain. Nucleic acid was either cDNA or gDNA, and it came from T cells, B-cell-depleted T cells, or PBMCs.

The sample was peripheral blood. This clonotype was obtained from a man older than 75 with active or convalescent COVID-19.

In DNA, the CDR3 is TGTGCCAGCAGTTTAACAGGGGAAAAAACCTGGGGCTACACCTTC. The encoded protein is CASSLTGEKTWGYTF. The chain combines TRBV28 with TRBJ1-2; 7 bases map to TRBD1. Germline CDR1 reads MDHEN; CDR2 reads SYDVKM. The length of the CDR3 is 15 residues. Trimming removed 2 bases from V and 8 bases from J; junction bases left unmatched: 11.